This T cell receptor (beta chain) was sequenced during a study of blood T cell repertoires in COVID-19. The CDR3 is 14 residues long. Germline values: CDR1 ENHRY, CDR2 SYGVKD. The V gene end was trimmed by 3 bases and the J gene end by 3 bases; junction bases not matched to a gene: 2. Clones were sequenced by immunoSEQ multiplex PCR, and TCRdb holds only the in-frame ones, with some missing. Of about 390,000 clones in the sample, around 87% were seen once. The gene calls are TRBV10-3 and TRBJ1-5, with TRBD1 matching 7 bases. The specimen sequenced was peripheral blood. This TCR derives from a woman between 55 and 75 years old with COVID-19, enrolled during active disease. The CDR3 loop reads CAISEGGTNQPQHF. For the CDR3, the DNA is TGTGCCATCAGTGAAGGGGGCACCAATCAGCCCCAGCATTTT.